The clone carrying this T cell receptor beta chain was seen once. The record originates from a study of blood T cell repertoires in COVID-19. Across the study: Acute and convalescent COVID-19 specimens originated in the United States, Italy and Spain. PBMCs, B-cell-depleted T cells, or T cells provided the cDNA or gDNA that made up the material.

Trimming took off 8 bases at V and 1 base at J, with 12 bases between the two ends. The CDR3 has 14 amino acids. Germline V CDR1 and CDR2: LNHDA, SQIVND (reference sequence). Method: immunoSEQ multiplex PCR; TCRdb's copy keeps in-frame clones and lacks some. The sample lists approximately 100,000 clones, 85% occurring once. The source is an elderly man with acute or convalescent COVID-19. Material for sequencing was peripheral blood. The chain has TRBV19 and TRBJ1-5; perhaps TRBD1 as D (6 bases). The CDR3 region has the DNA TGTGCCAGTTCCAGGGGAAACAGCAATCAGCCCCAGCATTTT. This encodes CASSRGNSNQPQHF.